This T cell receptor beta chain was recorded in a study of blood T cell repertoires in COVID-19 (dated by TCRdb to about 2020). Regarding the complete study: Samples covering the acute and convalescent phases of COVID-19 were provided by collaborators in the United States, Italy and Spain. The material from the prospective study consisted of cDNA or gDNA derived from T cells, B-cell-depleted T cells, or PBMCs. Deeply sampled blood TCRbeta repertoires from subjects exposed to, actively infected with, or recovered from COVID-19 were included in the dataset. The repertoires were released in a freely available public database meant as a resource for research on the immune response to SARS-CoV-2. Samples came from the ongoing ImmuneRACE study (first 160 participants) plus 1,254 subjects from 6 global collaborators. Nearly every sample came with metadata listing a de-identified subject ID, COVID-19 status, age in years and sex. Where available, HLA class I and class II types were taken from metadata supplied by the sample provider and were not determined by assay-based typing.

A note on this clone: Its antigen is still unknown. Base quality data are lacking; no much larger clone is found one base away.

Beyond this particular receptor, the publication reports: How much clinical and demographic metadata was included differed by source and by participant, and the metadata was provided uncurated.

TCRbeta CDR3 regions were amplified from genomic DNA using the immunoSEQ Assay, a bias-controlled multiplex PCR. As for the original processing: Within the assay, amplification of reference gene primers was used to estimate how many nucleated cells each sample contained. To quantify the absolute abundance of each unique TCRbeta CDR3 rearrangement, sequence reads were collapsed and filtered. Productive Simpson clonality was computed per sample as the square root of Simpson's diversity index over productive rearrangements. Entries here come from immuneACCESS through TCRdb and include only in-frame sequences with V and J called. Some clones fail to appear in such tables; in the studies checked, an unresolved V gene covers under half of the shortfall, and the cause of the remainder is unknown. V, J and clone size derive from that table, while D and trimming were established from the DNA sequence. This sample holds around 150,000 clones; approximately 87% were observed only once. The ten top clones hold 2% to 2.5% of the sample.

CDR1 GTSNPN and CDR2 SVGIG were looked up in the germline V gene (reference sequence). The CDR3 holds 13 amino acids from the cysteine to the phenylalanine. Only CDR3 DNA is held: 39 bases, read in frame from base 1. V is pared back by 3 bases and J by 2 bases, with 10 bases lying between the germline termini. The collaborating institutions used their own protocols to collect whole blood in K2EDTA tubes. Collaborator samples were shipped for TCRbeta analysis as frozen whole blood, isolated PBMCs, or DNA extracted from either sample type. The clonotype comes from a man between 45 and 60 years old with active COVID-19. The sample was peripheral blood. The chain couples TRBV30 to TRBJ2-5; the D gene is perhaps TRBD1, on 6 matching bases. The DNA is as follows: TGTGCCTGGAGGCGGACAGTACAAGAGACCCAGTACTTC. This encodes CAWRRTVQETQYF.